This TCR beta chain was documented in a study of blood T cell repertoires in COVID-19. Looking at the study overall: The samples span acute and convalescent COVID-19 from the United States, Italy and Spain. The analysed material was cDNA or gDNA that came from T cells, B-cell-depleted T cells, or PBMCs.

V was pared by 5 bases and J by 5 bases, with 3 bases of the junction left unmatched. The germline gives CDR1 MDHEN, CDR2 SYDVKM. The CDR3 sequence is 13 residues long. This clone was seen once. Original handling: Estimates of nucleated cell counts were drawn from the amplification of reference gene primers. Produced via immunoSEQ multiplex PCR; TCRdb's table is partial and in-frame only. From that table come the V and J calls and clone size; the DNA was used to work out D and trimming. The sample lists 350,000 to 550,000 clones; 80% to 90% were seen once. This clonotype was sampled from a woman in her twenties or thirties with acute or convalescent COVID-19. Sample: peripheral blood. This chain uses TRBV28 with TRBJ1-3; 7 bases line up with TRBD1. Written as DNA, the CDR3 is TGTGCCAGCAGTCGGGACAGAAGAAACACCATATATTTT. The encoded protein is CASSRDRRNTIYF. Full variable domain (outside the CDR3, taken from reference TRBV28 and TRBJ1-3): DVKVTQSSRYLVKRTGEKVFLECVQDMDHENMFWYRQDPGLGLRLIYFSYDVKMKEKGDIPEGYSVSREKKERFSLILESASTNQTSMYLCASSRDRRNTIYFGEGSWLTVV.